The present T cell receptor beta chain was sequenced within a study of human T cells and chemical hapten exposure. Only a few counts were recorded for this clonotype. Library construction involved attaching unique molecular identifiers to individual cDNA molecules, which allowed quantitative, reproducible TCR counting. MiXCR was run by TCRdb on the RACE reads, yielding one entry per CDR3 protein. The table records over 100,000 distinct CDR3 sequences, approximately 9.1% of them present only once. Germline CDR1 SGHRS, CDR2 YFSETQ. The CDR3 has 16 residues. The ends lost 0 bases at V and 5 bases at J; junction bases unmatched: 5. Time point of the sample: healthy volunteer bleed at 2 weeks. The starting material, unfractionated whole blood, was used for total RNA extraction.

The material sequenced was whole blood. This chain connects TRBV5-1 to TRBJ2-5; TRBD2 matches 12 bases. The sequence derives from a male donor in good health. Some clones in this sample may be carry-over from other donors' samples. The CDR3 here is CASSLGLAGVGETQYF. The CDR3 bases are TGCGCCAGCAGCTTGGGACTAGCGGGAGTAGGTGAGACCCAGTACTTC.